The rows below give T cell receptor beta chains drawn from one sample of a study of T-cell memory formation after mild COVID-19. TCRdb called the 5' RACE reads again in MiXCR, with one record for every CDR3 protein. The sample lists almost 250,000 distinct CDR3 sequences, 15% occurring once. Material for sequencing was PBMCs or a T cell subset sorted from them (not recorded which). These TCRs come from an adult woman who had mild COVID-19 (a few samples of this study predate the infection). Cell type and time point are not known. Each CDR3 is given with its conserved first and last residue. A D gene is named only where the DNA matches it firmly. Size tells how often a clone was seen (once, few, many) or the class of an expanded clone, and some rows leave it out.

v_gene: TRBV7-9
abundance: few
d_gene: TRBD2
j_gene: TRBJ2-1
CDR3nt: TGTGCCAGCAGCTTAGGGGCCCAGGGACTACTCAGCAATGAGCAGTTCTTC
CDR3aa: CASSLGAQGLLSNEQFF

v_gene: TRBV5-6
abundance: many
d_gene: NA
j_gene: TRBJ1-2
CDR3nt: TGTGCCAGCAGGCGGCAACCGGGAGTCGATGGCTACACCTTC
CDR3aa: CASRRQPGVDGYTF

v_gene: TRBV4-3
abundance: few
d_gene: TRBD2
j_gene: TRBJ2-5
CDR3nt: TGCGCCAGCAGCCCCCAACTCGAGGCTAGCGGGAGTAGTGAGACCCAGTACTTC
CDR3aa: CASSPQLEASGSSETQYF

v_gene: TRBV18
abundance: few
d_gene: NA
j_gene: TRBJ1-2
CDR3nt: TGTGCCAGCTCACCACTGGCGGAACACTATGGCTACACCTTC
CDR3aa: CASSPLAEHYGYTF

v_gene: TRBV18
abundance: few
d_gene: NA
j_gene: TRBJ2-1
CDR3nt: TGTGCCAGCCACGTTTTTGGGGTCGATGAGCAGTTCTTC
CDR3aa: CASHVFGVDEQFF

v_gene: TRBV20-1
abundance: few
d_gene: TRBD1
j_gene: TRBJ1-2
CDR3nt: TGCAGTGCTAAAACCGGGACAGTTAACTATGGCTACACCTTC
CDR3aa: CSAKTGTVNYGYTF

v_gene: TRBV6-1
abundance: few
d_gene: NA
j_gene: TRBJ1-5
CDR3nt: TGTGCCAGCAGTCCCGGGGGGGTGAATCAGCCCCAGCATTTT
CDR3aa: CASSPGGVNQPQHF

v_gene: TRBV6-5
abundance: once
d_gene: NA
j_gene: TRBJ2-3
CDR3nt: TGTGCCAGCAGACCCGGGACTTGGGCAGATACGCAGTATTTT
CDR3aa: CASRPGTWADTQYF

v_gene: TRBV2
abundance: NA
d_gene: TRBD1
j_gene: TRBJ1-5
CDR3nt: TGTGCCAGCAGTGCGGGACAGGTCAATCAGCCCCAGCATTTT
CDR3aa: CASSAGQVNQPQHF

v_gene: TRBV7-2
abundance: NA
d_gene: TRBD2
j_gene: TRBJ2-3
CDR3nt: TGTGCCAGCAGCCCCCGGAGGGGCGGGGGGGCCGCAGATACGCAGTATTTT
CDR3aa: CASSPRRGGGAADTQYF

v_gene: TRBV7-2
abundance: many
d_gene: NA
j_gene: TRBJ2-2
CDR3nt: TGTGCCAGCAGCTTAGCGGGAAAAAGGAACGGGGAGCTGTTTTTT
CDR3aa: CASSLAGKRNGELFF

v_gene: TRBV2
abundance: few
d_gene: NA
j_gene: TRBJ2-2
CDR3nt: TGTGCCAGCACCGGGACGGTAAACACCGGGGAGCTGTTTTTT
CDR3aa: CASTGTVNTGELFF

v_gene: TRBV7-2
abundance: few
d_gene: NA
j_gene: TRBJ2-6
CDR3nt: TGTGCCAGCAGCTTAGTCCGGAGCAGGGCCAACGTCCTGACTTTC
CDR3aa: CASSLVRSRANVLTF

v_gene: TRBV7-9
abundance: NA
d_gene: NA
j_gene: TRBJ2-7
CDR3nt: TGTGCCAGCAGCTTTAATACCCGGGGTTACGAGCAGTACTTC
CDR3aa: CASSFNTRGYEQYF

v_gene: TRBV6-5
abundance: few
d_gene: NA
j_gene: TRBJ2-3
CDR3nt: TGTGCCAGCAGTTACTTCGGCGGGAGCACAGATACGCAGTATTTT
CDR3aa: CASSYFGGSTDTQYF

v_gene: TRBV7-2
abundance: NA
d_gene: NA
j_gene: TRBJ1-3
CDR3nt: TGTGCCAGCAGCTTAGGACCGGGGGGAATCCACTCTGGAAACACCATATATTTT
CDR3aa: CASSLGPGGIHSGNTIYF

v_gene: TRBV24-1
abundance: few
d_gene: NA
j_gene: TRBJ1-2
CDR3nt: TGTGCCACCAGTGATCCGGGACGGATCTATGGCTACACCTTC
CDR3aa: CATSDPGRIYGYTF

v_gene: TRBV25-1
abundance: few
d_gene: TRBD2
j_gene: TRBJ2-5
CDR3nt: TGTGCCAGCAGTGCTCAAAATAGCGGGATCCTGTACTTC
CDR3aa: CASSAQNSGILYF

v_gene: TRBV20-1
abundance: many
d_gene: NA
j_gene: TRBJ2-3
CDR3nt: TGCAGTGCTAGAGATCGGAGACAGGCCACAGATACGCAGTATTTT
CDR3aa: CSARDRRQATDTQYF

v_gene: TRBV12-3/TRBV12-4
abundance: NA
d_gene: NA
j_gene: TRBJ1-2
CDR3nt: TGTGCCAGCAGTTTAGACAAGGGACATGGCTACACCTTC
CDR3aa: CASSLDKGHGYTF

v_gene: TRBV7-9
abundance: few
d_gene: NA
j_gene: TRBJ1-2
CDR3nt: TGTGCCAGCAGGCCCTCAGGGGATTATGGCTACACCTTC
CDR3aa: CASRPSGDYGYTF

v_gene: TRBV7-6
abundance: NA
d_gene: TRBD1
j_gene: TRBJ1-5
CDR3nt: TGTGCCAGCAGCTTAGGGACAGGGGCCAATCAGCCCCAGCATTTT
CDR3aa: CASSLGTGANQPQHF

v_gene: TRBV2
abundance: few
d_gene: NA
j_gene: TRBJ1-1
CDR3nt: TGTGCCAGCAGTGGGGTCGGTACCACTGAAGCTTTCTTT
CDR3aa: CASSGVGTTEAFF

v_gene: TRBV15
abundance: few
d_gene: TRBD2
j_gene: TRBJ2-2
CDR3nt: TGTGCCACCAGCAGCGCGATGGGACTAGCAACCGGGGAGCTGTTTTTT
CDR3aa: CATSSAMGLATGELFF

v_gene: TRBV5-1
abundance: NA
d_gene: TRBD2
j_gene: TRBJ2-1
CDR3nt: TGCGCCAGCAGTGGGCTAGCGGGGGCCCTGGCGGGTGAGCAGTTCTTC
CDR3aa: CASSGLAGALAGEQFF

v_gene: TRBV12-3/TRBV12-4
abundance: few
d_gene: NA
j_gene: TRBJ1-1
CDR3nt: TGTGCCAGCAGCACTGGCGGATTCGGACAGCGAAACACTGAAGCTTTCTTT
CDR3aa: CASSTGGFGQRNTEAFF

v_gene: TRBV7-9
abundance: few
d_gene: NA
j_gene: TRBJ1-1
CDR3nt: TGTGCCAGCAGCACCTCCGACAGGCCGAACACTGAAGCTTTCTTT
CDR3aa: CASSTSDRPNTEAFF

v_gene: TRBV12-3/TRBV12-4
abundance: few
d_gene: NA
j_gene: TRBJ1-1
CDR3nt: TGTGCCAGCAGTTCGACGACAGACACTGAAGCTTTCTTT
CDR3aa: CASSSTTDTEAFF

v_gene: TRBV21-1
abundance: NA
d_gene: NA
j_gene: TRBJ1-2
CDR3nt: TGTGCCAGCAGCAATCACCCCGGAGTTAACTATGGCTACACCTTC
CDR3aa: CASSNHPGVNYGYTF

v_gene: TRBV11-2
abundance: few
d_gene: TRBD1
j_gene: TRBJ2-1
CDR3nt: TGTGCCAGCAGCAGCCGGGACAGGGGGCTAGGGGATGAGCAGTTCTTC
CDR3aa: CASSSRDRGLGDEQFF

v_gene: TRBV4-1
abundance: NA
d_gene: NA
j_gene: TRBJ2-1
CDR3nt: TGCGCCAGCAGCCGAGAGGGACTTACCTACAATGAGCAGTTCTTC
CDR3aa: CASSREGLTYNEQFF

v_gene: TRBV18
abundance: few
d_gene: NA
j_gene: TRBJ1-1
CDR3nt: TGTGCCAGCTCTGTGGGGGCTGGGAACACTGAAGCTTTCTTT
CDR3aa: CASSVGAGNTEAFF

v_gene: TRBV14
abundance: NA
d_gene: TRBD1
j_gene: TRBJ2-4
CDR3nt: TGTGCCAGCAGCCGACGGACAGGCCTAGCCAAAAACATTCAGTACTTC
CDR3aa: CASSRRTGLAKNIQYF

v_gene: TRBV19
abundance: NA
d_gene: NA
j_gene: TRBJ1-5
CDR3nt: TGTGCCACAGCAGCGGCTAGGCTCAATCAGCCCCAGCATTTT
CDR3aa: CATAAARLNQPQHF

v_gene: TRBV6-6
abundance: NA
d_gene: NA
j_gene: TRBJ2-5
CDR3nt: TGTGCCAGCAGTTACTCTCCGACCACCACAGAGACCCAGTACTTC
CDR3aa: CASSYSPTTTETQYF

v_gene: TRBV29-1
abundance: NA
d_gene: NA
j_gene: TRBJ1-1
CDR3nt: TGCAGCGTTGTAAGGTCGAGTGAAGCTTTCTTT
CDR3aa: CSVVRSSEAFF

v_gene: TRBV24-1
abundance: NA
d_gene: TRBD1
j_gene: TRBJ2-1
CDR3nt: TGTGCCACCAGTGATACCGGGACAGGGAGGCATGAGCAGTTCTTC
CDR3aa: CATSDTGTGRHEQFF

v_gene: TRBV19
abundance: many
d_gene: TRBD1
j_gene: TRBJ1-1
CDR3nt: TGTGCCAGTACCCCCGGACAGGGGAGGAACACTGAAGCTTTCTTT
CDR3aa: CASTPGQGRNTEAFF